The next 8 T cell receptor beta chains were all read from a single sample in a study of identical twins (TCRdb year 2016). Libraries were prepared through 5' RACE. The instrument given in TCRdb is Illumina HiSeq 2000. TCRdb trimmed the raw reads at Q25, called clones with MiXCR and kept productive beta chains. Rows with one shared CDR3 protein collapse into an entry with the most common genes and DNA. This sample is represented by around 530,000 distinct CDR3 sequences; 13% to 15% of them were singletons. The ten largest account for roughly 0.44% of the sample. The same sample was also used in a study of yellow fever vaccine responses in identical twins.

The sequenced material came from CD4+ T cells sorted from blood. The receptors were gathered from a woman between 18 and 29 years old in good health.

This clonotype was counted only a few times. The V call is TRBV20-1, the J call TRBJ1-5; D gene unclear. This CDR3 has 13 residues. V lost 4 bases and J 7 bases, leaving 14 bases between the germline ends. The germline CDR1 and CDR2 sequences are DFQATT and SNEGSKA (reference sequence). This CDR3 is CSAIRMVNQPQHF. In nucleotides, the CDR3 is TGCAGTGCTATTCGTATGGTCAACCAGCCCCAGCATTTT.

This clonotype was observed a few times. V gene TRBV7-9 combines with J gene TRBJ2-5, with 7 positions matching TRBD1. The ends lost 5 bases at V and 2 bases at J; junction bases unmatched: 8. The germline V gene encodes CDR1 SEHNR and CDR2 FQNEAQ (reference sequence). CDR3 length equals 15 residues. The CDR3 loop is CASSRRDSLQETQYF. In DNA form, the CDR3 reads TGTGCCAGCAGCCGCCGGGACAGTCTGCAAGAGACCCAGTACTTC.

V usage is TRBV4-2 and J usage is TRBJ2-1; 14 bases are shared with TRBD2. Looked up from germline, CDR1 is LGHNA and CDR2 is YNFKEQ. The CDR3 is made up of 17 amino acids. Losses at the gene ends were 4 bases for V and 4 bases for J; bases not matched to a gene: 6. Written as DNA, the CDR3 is TGTGCCAGCAGCCCATATGGGACTAGCGGGGGATACAATGAGCAGTTCTTC. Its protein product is CASSPYGTSGGYNEQFF.

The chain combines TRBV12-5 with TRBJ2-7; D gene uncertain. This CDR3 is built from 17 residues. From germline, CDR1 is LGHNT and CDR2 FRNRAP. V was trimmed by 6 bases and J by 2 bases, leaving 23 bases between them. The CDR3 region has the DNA TGTGCTAGTGGCCCTCTTCGGGTGACGGGCCATACCTACGAGCAGTACGTC. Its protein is CASGPLRVTGHTYEQYV.

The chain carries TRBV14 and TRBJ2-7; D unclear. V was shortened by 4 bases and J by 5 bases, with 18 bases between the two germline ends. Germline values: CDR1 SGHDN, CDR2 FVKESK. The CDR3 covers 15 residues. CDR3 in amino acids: CASSRGRLPPHEQYF. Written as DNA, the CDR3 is TGTGCCAGCAGCCGAGGTCGCCTTCCCCCCCACGAGCAGTACTTC.

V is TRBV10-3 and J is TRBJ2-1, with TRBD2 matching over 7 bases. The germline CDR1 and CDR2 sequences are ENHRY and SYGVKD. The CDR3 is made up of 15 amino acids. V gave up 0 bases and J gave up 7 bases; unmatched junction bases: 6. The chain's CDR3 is CAISESAGGRNEQFF. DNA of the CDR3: TGTGCCATCAGTGAGTCCGCGGGCGGGAGAAATGAGCAGTTCTTC.

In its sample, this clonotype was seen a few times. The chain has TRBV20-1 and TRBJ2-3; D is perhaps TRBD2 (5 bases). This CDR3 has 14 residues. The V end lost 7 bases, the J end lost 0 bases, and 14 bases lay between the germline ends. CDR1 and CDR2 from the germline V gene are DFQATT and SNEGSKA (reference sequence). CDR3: CSVNLATSTDTQYF. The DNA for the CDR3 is TGCAGTGTAAATTTAGCGACTAGCACAGATACGCAGTATTTT.

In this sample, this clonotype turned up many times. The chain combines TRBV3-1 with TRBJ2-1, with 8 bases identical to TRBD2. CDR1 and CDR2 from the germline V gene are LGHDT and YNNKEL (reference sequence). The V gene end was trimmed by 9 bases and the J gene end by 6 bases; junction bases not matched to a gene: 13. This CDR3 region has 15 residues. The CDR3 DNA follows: TGTGCCAGATGGACTAGCCAAGTCGTGTGCAATGAGCAGTTCTTC. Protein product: CARWTSQVVCNEQFF.